A single sample gave rise to the 21 T cell receptor beta chains below, sequenced in a study of CD4 T cells in relation to SARS-CoV-2 and coronaviruses. Sequenced by immunoSEQ multiplex PCR; TCRdb stores in-frame clones only, minus some. The sample has about 36,000 clones, 77% seen once. The antigens for these receptors are not known. The sequencing input was memory CD4+ T cells from PBMCs, cultured in vitro. The origin of the receptors is an adult with COVID-19.

This clone was found a few times. The V call is TRBV5-8, the J call TRBJ2-2; D gene ambiguous. V lost 1 base, J lost 1 base, and 5 bases lay in between. CDR1 and CDR2 from the germline V gene are SGHTS and YDEGEE. The CDR3 is made up of 14 amino acids. CDR3 residues: CASSLLGNTGELFF. CDR3 DNA: TGTGCCAGCAGCTTGCTTGGGAACACCGGGGAGCTGTTTTTT.

This clone turned up a few times. The chain links TRBV4-1 to TRBJ2-3; 16 nucleotides align to TRBD2. CDR3 length equals 18 residues. Germline CDR1 MGHRA, CDR2 YSYEKL. V lost 4 bases and J lost 6; bases outside the gene matches: 10. CDR3 residues: CASSLASGTSGRGDTQYF. DNA for the CDR3: TGCGCCAGCAGCCTCGCCTCCGGGACTAGCGGGAGGGGTGATACGCAGTATTTT.

The count of this clone is one. This rearrangement joins TRBV7-2 to TRBJ2-1, with 7 nucleotides matching TRBD2. CDR1 SGHTA and CDR2 FQGNSA come from the germline V gene. This CDR3 comprises 15 residues. With 4 bases clipped from V and 6 bases from J, the junction kept 9 bases outside the gene matches. CDR3 coding DNA: TGTGCCAGCAGCTCCCGAAGGGGCGGGAGCAATGAGCAGTTCTTC. Amino acid sequence: CASSSRRGGSNEQFF.

This rearrangement joins TRBV6-5 to TRBJ2-2; the match to TRBD2 covers 12 bases. In germline, CDR1 is MNHEY, CDR2 SVGAGI. V dropped 4 bases and J dropped 7; count of bases not matched to a gene: 7. The CDR3 loop spans 16 amino acids. The CDR3, as DNA: TGTGCCAGCAGTTCCAGTCTAGCGGGAGGGGGCGGGGAGCTGTTTTTT. It yields the protein CASSSSLAGGGGELFF.

The rearrangement uses TRBV30 and TRBJ1-1, with a tentative D call TRBD1 (6 bases). Germline V gene sequence: CDR1 GTSNPN, CDR2 SVGIG (reference sequence). V lost 3 bases, J lost 1 base, and 18 bases lay in between. The CDR3 is 16 amino acids. DNA for the CDR3: TGTGCCTGGAGCCACACAGGGTTGATACCGAACACTGAAGCTTTCTTT. This gives the protein CAWSHTGLIPNTEAFF.

The chain carries TRBV4-2 and TRBJ2-2; 16 bases line up with TRBD2. The CDR3 totals 18 residues. The V gene end was trimmed by 4 bases and the J gene end by 5 bases; junction bases not matched to a gene: 7. The germline gives CDR1 LGHNA, CDR2 YNFKEQ. Here the CDR3 reads CASSPGTSGRAGTGELFF. In DNA form, the CDR3 reads TGTGCCAGCAGCCCCGGGACTAGCGGGAGGGCCGGGACCGGGGAGCTGTTTTTT.

This chain links TRBV2 with TRBJ2-1; no definite D call. This CDR3 has 12 amino acids. Trimming removed 4 bases from V and 10 bases from J, with 11 bases in between. Germline CDR1 is SNHLY and CDR2 is FYNNEI. The CDR3 reads CASSADIGEQFF. The CDR3 DNA sequence: TGTGCCAGCAGTGCAGACATTGGAGAGCAGTTCTTC.

This clone was seen just once. This chain joins TRBV30 and TRBJ2-2, with TRBD2 identical over 13 bases. The V segment lost 5 bases and the J segment 5 bases; nucleotides outside the gene matches: 5. This CDR3 region has 15 residues. Germline loops: CDR1 GTSNPN, CDR2 SVGIG (reference sequence). In DNA, the CDR3 is TGTGCCTGGCGGACTAGCGGGAGTGAAACCGGGGAGCTGTTTTTT. Protein product: CAWRTSGSETGELFF.

The chain joins TRBV19 to TRBJ2-3, with 12 bases that match TRBD2. The CDR3 spans 17 residues. CDR1 and CDR2 from the germline V gene are LNHDA and SQIVND (reference sequence). After removal of 7 bases from V and 0 bases from J, the junction contained 8 bases not matched to a gene. The CDR3 bases are TGTGCCAGTACCGCCATAGGGACTAGCGGGAGCACAGATACGCAGTATTTT. Amino acid sequence: CASTAIGTSGSTDTQYF.

The chain couples TRBV6-5 to TRBJ2-2; TRBD1 might be the D (5 bases). V lost 6 bases, J lost 4 bases, and 12 bases lay in between. Germline values: CDR1 MNHEY, CDR2 SVGAGI. This CDR3 is built from 14 residues. The CDR3 DNA reads TGTGCCAGCAGGTCACAGGTGTCCACCGGGGAGCTGTTTTTT. This gives the protein CASRSQVSTGELFF.

V gene TRBV5-4 combines with J gene TRBJ2-3; 11 bases map to TRBD2. Trimming at V came to 5 bases and at J to 5 bases, leaving 7 bases not matched to a gene. CDR3 length: 15 amino acids. The germline CDR1 and CDR2 sequences are SGHNT and YYREEE (reference sequence). Here the CDR3 reads CASSFSGRAVDTQYF. DNA for the CDR3: TGTGCCAGCAGTTTTAGCGGGAGGGCCGTAGATACGCAGTATTTT.

The chain has TRBV10-3 and TRBJ2-1, with D possibly being TRBD1 or TRBD2 (6 bases each). The CDR3 has 15 residues. Trimming cost V 6 bases and J 1 base, with 13 bases left between them. CDR1 and CDR2 from the germline V gene are ENHRY and SYGVKD. Here the CDR3 reads CAISLGGGSYNEQFF. CDR3 bases: TGTGCCATCAGCCTAGGAGGGGGATCCTACAATGAGCAGTTCTTC.

The CDR3 DNA sequence: TGTGCCAGCAGCCGACAACCGGGACAGGGGGTAGATGAGCAGTTCTTC. Its protein product is CASSRQPGQGVDEQFF. The V gene is TRBV5-5, the J gene TRBJ2-1; 11 bases match TRBD1. This CDR3 is 16 amino acids long. With 4 bases clipped from V and 8 bases from J, the junction kept 11 bases outside the gene matches. CDR1 and CDR2 (germline): SGHKS, YYEKEE (reference sequence).

V and J are TRBV4-1 and TRBJ2-5, with 11 nucleotides matching TRBD2. The CDR3 length is 15 residues. The V gene's germline CDR1 is MGHRA and CDR2 YSYEKL. With 3 bases clipped from V and 5 bases from J, the junction kept 5 bases outside the gene matches. CDR3 sequence (DNA): TGCGCCAGCAGCCAGACTAGCGGGGAATTGGAGACCCAGTACTTC. Amino acids: CASSQTSGELETQYF.

This clone was observed once. CDR3 coding DNA: TGTGCCAGCTCACCGGGCACGCGCTTCTATAATTCACCCCTCCACTTT. It specifies CASSPGTRFYNSPLHF. The rearrangement joins TRBV18 to TRBJ1-6; D uncertain. V shed 3 bases and J shed 3 bases, with 12 bases lying between them. There are 16 residues in the CDR3. Germline V gene data show CDR1 as KGHSH and CDR2 as LQKENI.

V usage is TRBV2 and J usage is TRBJ2-2; D is unclear. The germline V gene encodes CDR1 SNHLY and CDR2 FYNNEI. V was pared by 5 bases and J by 7 bases, with 11 bases between. The CDR3 covers 13 residues. The CDR3 DNA follows: TGTGCCAGCAGTCCCTTAGATGTCGGGGAGCTGTTTTTT. Residues: CASSPLDVGELFF. Together with reference TRBV2 and TRBJ2-2, the CDR3 gives the full variable domain: EPEVTQTPSHQVTQMGQEVILRCVPISNHLYFYWYRQILGQKVEFLVSFYNNEISEKSEIFDDQFSVERPDGSNFTLKIRSTKLEDSAMYFCASSPLDVGELFFGEGSRLTVL.

This chain connects TRBV19 to TRBJ2-2; the D call may be TRBD1 or TRBD2 (6 bases each). The V gene's germline CDR1 is LNHDA and CDR2 SQIVND (reference sequence). The CDR3 covers 14 residues. Trimming removed 7 bases at V and 1 base at J, with 10 bases between. The CDR3 bases are TGTGCCAGTAAGGAGGGGGGGAACACCGGGGAGCTGTTTTTT. As protein: CASKEGGNTGELFF.

The chain is built from TRBV30 and TRBJ2-3; 7 bases agree with TRBD2. This CDR3 comprises 15 residues. V lost 7 bases to trimming and J lost 1 base; unmatched junction nucleotides: 11. From germline, CDR1 is GTSNPN and CDR2 SVGIG (reference sequence). CDR3 loop: CASGGGFGRTDTQYF. DNA for the CDR3: TGTGCCTCCGGGGGAGGGTTTGGTCGCACAGATACGCAGTATTTT.

The rearrangement joins TRBV20-1 to TRBJ1-5; D gene ambiguous. The CDR3 spans 11 residues. Trimming took 6 bases from V and 7 from J, leaving 10 bases between them. The V gene's germline CDR1 is DFQATT and CDR2 SNEGSKA (reference sequence). CDR3 coding DNA: TGCAGTGCAAGCAGGACCCAGCCCCAGCATTTT. The encoded protein is CSASRTQPQHF.

For this clone: Sequence at one end of the junction differs from germline and may be a read error. The genes are TRBV5-4 and TRBJ1-3; 7 bases are a match to TRBD1. Germline CDR1 reads SGHNT; CDR2 reads YYREEE (reference sequence). The CDR3 totals 14 residues. CDR3 in amino acids: CTSRQGGFGNTIYF. The CDR3 region has the DNA TGTACCAGCAGACAAGGGGGCTTTGGAAACACCATATATTTT.

In its sample, this clone was seen once. The chain links TRBV5-1 to TRBJ2-7; 7 bases match TRBD1. CDR3 length equals 15 residues. The junction had 10 bases not matched to a gene; V was cut back by 4 bases and J by 3 bases. Germline V lookup: CDR1 SGHRS, CDR2 YFSETQ. The CDR3 loop is CASSPAQGLGYEQYF. CDR3 bases: TGCGCCAGCAGCCCTGCACAGGGGCTGGGCTACGAGCAGTACTTC.